The next 32 T cell receptor beta chains were all read from a single sample in a study of technical replicates of blood from a few donors. Measured with immunoSEQ multiplex PCR; TCRdb has only the in-frame clones, and not every one. The sample holds about 70,000 clones, around 97% seen once. Sequenced input: T cells isolated from PBMCs. These receptors all come from a human donor in good health.

This sequence joins TRBV6-5 and TRBJ2-5; D is possibly TRBD1 (5 bases). The CDR3 sequence is 15 residues long. Germline-derived CDR1 and CDR2 are MNHEY and SVGAGI. V was pared by 5 bases and J by 5 bases, with 18 bases between. The CDR3 sequence: CASSARKGVGETQYF. CDR3 bases: TGTGCCAGCAGTGCTCGAAAAGGGGTCGGGGAGACCCAGTACTTC.

This chain connects TRBV5-8 to TRBJ2-7; the D is unclear. Trimming stripped 4 bases from V and 2 bases from J, with 16 bases between. The CDR3 sequence is 15 residues long. Germline CDR1 is SGHTS and CDR2 is YDEGEE. Written as DNA, the CDR3 is TGTGCCAGCAGCCAAACACGGAACGGAGCCTACGAGCAGTACTTC. It encodes CASSQTRNGAYEQYF.

The gene calls are TRBV5-4 and TRBJ2-1; TRBD2 agrees at 7 bases. V dropped 7 bases and J dropped 5; count of bases not matched to a gene: 15. CDR1 SGHNT and CDR2 YYREEE come from the germline V gene (reference sequence). CDR3 length: 16 amino acids. CDR3 bases: TGTGCCAGCCAAACTAGCGCCGGGCCTCGTGACAATGAGCAGTTCTTC. Its protein is CASQTSAGPRDNEQFF.

CDR3 protein: CASIQGLGQNTEAFF. The CDR3 DNA is TGTGCCAGCATCCAGGGTTTAGGGCAGAACACTGAAGCTTTCTTT. The chain couples TRBV28 to TRBJ1-1; D is possibly TRBD1 (5 bases). V gave up 7 bases and J gave up 1 base, with 16 bases separating them. This CDR3 has 15 amino acids. Germline V gene lookup returns CDR1 MDHEN and CDR2 SYDVKM.

V usage is TRBV30 and J usage is TRBJ2-5; D ambiguous. The V end was cut by 1 base, the J end by 9 bases, with 12 bases between. The germline gives CDR1 GTSNPN, CDR2 SVGIG (reference sequence). The length of the CDR3 is 12 residues. The CDR3 loop is CAWSARSSPQYF. The CDR3, as DNA: TGTGCCTGGAGTGCGAGATCGAGCCCCCAGTACTTC.

The V call is TRBV4-1, the J call TRBJ2-1, with D uncertain. Trimming shortened V by 1 base and J by 10 bases, and 14 bases separated the two germline ends. CDR1 is MGHRA and CDR2 is YSYEKL in the germline V gene. The CDR3 is 14 amino acids. CDR3 nucleotides: TGCGCCAGCAGCCAAGGAGAGTCCTTCGGGGAGCAGTTCTTC. It yields the protein CASSQGESFGEQFF.

The chain is built from TRBV7-8 and TRBJ1-5, with 8 bases matching TRBD1. The V segment lost 3 bases and the J segment 0 bases; nucleotides outside the gene matches: 7. CDR1 is SGHVS, CDR2 FQNEAQ, per germline. The CDR3 spans 17 residues. In nucleotides, the CDR3 is TGTGCCAGCAGCTTCCCCCAGGGGGCCACTAGCAATCAGCCCCAGCATTTT. Encoded protein: CASSFPQGATSNQPQHF. The full variable domain, completed using reference TRBV7-8 and TRBJ1-5, is GAGVSQSPRYKVAKRGQDVALRCDPISGHVSLFWYQQALGQGPEFLTYFQNEAQLDKSGLPSDRFFAERPEGSVSTLKIQRTQQEDSAVYLCASSFPQGATSNQPQHFGDGTRLSIL.

The chain links TRBV27 to TRBJ1-5; 11 bases line up with TRBD1. Trimming removed 4 bases from V and 6 bases from J; junction bases left unmatched: 11. Germline CDR1 is MNHEY and CDR2 is SMNVEV (reference sequence). The CDR3 runs 17 residues. The CDR3 nucleotides read TGTGCCAGCAGTTCCGGGGACAGGGGGGGGGAAGGTCAGCCCCAGCATTTT. It yields the protein CASSSGDRGGEGQPQHF.

The chain employs TRBV5-1 and TRBJ2-3, with D tentatively TRBD2 (5 bases). CDR3 length equals 16 residues. Deletions cut 2 bases from V and 0 bases from J, with 13 bases between. Germline V CDR1 and CDR2: SGHRS, YFSETQ. The CDR3 sequence: CASSLNTRVSTDTQYF. CDR3 coding DNA: TGCGCCAGCAGCTTAAATACGCGGGTTAGCACAGATACGCAGTATTTT.

This chain links TRBV7-2 with TRBJ2-7; unclear D gene. The CDR3 is 14 amino acids. Per the germline V gene, CDR1 is SGHTA and CDR2 is FQGNSA. V lost 9 bases to trimming and J lost 4 bases, with 19 bases between them. CDR3 in amino acids: CASQQLFPSYEQYF. The CDR3 DNA reads TGTGCCAGTCAACAGTTATTCCCCTCGTACGAGCAGTACTTC.

The chain carries TRBV28 and TRBJ2-7, with D perhaps matching TRBD1 or TRBD2 (9 bases each). V was clipped by 4 bases and J by 2 bases, with 30 bases between them. Germline CDR1 is MDHEN and CDR2 is SYDVKM. This CDR3 comprises 20 residues. Here the CDR3 DNA reads TGTGCCAGCAGTTCGGGGACAGGGCATCCCGCGGGAGGGGCCCCCTACGAGCAGTACTTC. Encoded protein: CASSSGTGHPAGGAPYEQYF.

This rearrangement joins TRBV7-9 to TRBJ2-5, with 11 bases aligning to TRBD2. Germline V lookup: CDR1 SEHNR, CDR2 FQNEAQ (reference sequence). J was trimmed by 3 bases and V by 6 bases; bases with no gene match: 0. There are 13 residues in the CDR3. Here the CDR3 reads CASRGLAEETQYF. In DNA form, the CDR3 reads TGTGCCAGCAGGGGACTAGCGGAAGAGACCCAGTACTTC.

The gene calls are TRBV7-8 and TRBJ2-1, with D unresolved. This CDR3 region has 13 residues. CDR1 and CDR2 from the germline V gene are SGHVS and FQNEAQ. Trimming cost V 5 bases and J 6 bases, with 11 bases left between them. This CDR3 is CASSQRTVNEQFF. The CDR3 bases are TGTGCCAGCAGCCAAAGAACAGTCAATGAGCAGTTCTTC. Variable domain in full (rest from reference TRBV7-8 and TRBJ2-1): GAGVSQSPRYKVAKRGQDVALRCDPISGHVSLFWYQQALGQGPEFLTYFQNEAQLDKSGLPSDRFFAERPEGSVSTLKIQRTQQEDSAVYLCASSQRTVNEQFFGPGTRLTVL.

The V gene is TRBV6-5, the J gene TRBJ2-5; a possible D gene is TRBD1 (5 bases). The CDR3 is 15 residues long. Per germline, CDR1 MNHEY and CDR2 SVGAGI. V was trimmed by 2 bases and J by 3 bases, leaving 13 bases between them. CDR3 region: CASSYLDSAKETQYF. As DNA, the CDR3 is TGTGCCAGCAGTTACCTTGACAGCGCGAAAGAGACCCAGTACTTC.

The J gene is TRBJ1-2, the V gene TRBV5-6, with D perhaps TRBD1 (6 bases). Germline CDR1 is SGHDT and CDR2 is YYEEEE. The CDR3 is made up of 12 amino acids. V was cut by 0 bases and J by 14 bases, with 14 bases left in between. CDR3 nucleotide sequence: TGTGCCAGCAGCTTGGGTGCAGGGGATATTACCTTC. This encodes CASSLGAGDITF.

To note about this clone: Relative to the germline gene, one junction end is altered; a read error may explain this. The chain carries TRBV5-4 and TRBJ2-3; no definite D call. Looked up from germline, CDR1 is SGHNT and CDR2 is YYREEE (reference sequence). The length of the CDR3 is 13 residues. This CDR3 is CASSRAGTDTQYF. CDR3 in DNA: TGTGCCAGCAGCCGTGCAGGCACCGATACGCAGTATTTT.

The chain carries TRBV19 and TRBJ1-4, with D unclear. Germline-derived CDR1 and CDR2 are LNHDA and SQIVND (reference sequence). This CDR3 is built from 14 residues. V dropped 6 bases and J dropped 7 bases, with 15 bases sitting between them. The CDR3 reads CASSQDPSGEKLFF. The CDR3 nucleotides are TGTGCCAGTAGCCAAGACCCGTCGGGTGAAAAACTGTTTTTT. The whole variable domain, remainder taken from reference TRBV19 and TRBJ1-4, is DGGITQSPKYLFRKEGQNVTLSCEQNLNHDAMYWYRQDPGQGLRLIYYSQIVNDFQKGDIAEGYSVSREKKESFPLTVTSAQKNPTAFYLCASSQDPSGEKLFFGSGTQLSVL.

V and J are TRBV11-3 and TRBJ1-1; no clear D gene. The CDR3 has 16 residues. The germline V and J ends were trimmed by 0 bases and 1 base, with 12 bases remaining between them. The germline V gene encodes CDR1 SGHNT and CDR2 YENEEA. DNA of the CDR3: TGTGCCAGCAGCTTAGATCGGTGGGAGACGAACACTGAAGCTTTCTTT. Translating gives CASSLDRWETNTEAFF.

The rearrangement joins TRBV30 to TRBJ1-6; TRBD1 agrees at 9 bases. This CDR3 is built from 15 residues. Germline V gene data show CDR1 as GTSNPN and CDR2 as SVGIG (reference sequence). V gave up 2 bases and J gave up 9 bases; unmatched junction bases: 8. CDR3 nucleotides: TGTGCCTGGAGTCCGGACGGACAGGGGAGTTCACCCCTCCACTTT. It encodes CAWSPDGQGSSPLHF.

This chain links TRBV2 with TRBJ1-5; D might be TRBD1 (5 bases). Trimming removed 5 bases at V and 2 bases at J, with 10 bases between. This CDR3 contains 14 residues. Germline CDR1 reads SNHLY; CDR2 reads FYNNEI. The CDR3 DNA sequence: TGTGCCAGCAGTCAGGGCCAGGGCAATCAGCCCCAGCATTTT. Protein: CASSQGQGNQPQHF.

The rearrangement uses TRBV21-1 and TRBJ2-5; TRBD2, the D gene given by the table, was not confirmed from the DNA. TRBV21-1 is tagged as a pseudogene. The CDR3 sequence is 16 residues long. CDR3 region: CASSKRDSTSRETQYF. The CDR3 DNA reads TGTGCCAGCAGCAAAAGGGACTCAACTTCGCGGGAGACCCAGTACTTC.

The CDR3, as DNA: TGCGCCAGCAGCCCGCGATGGGCGGGAGGAAAAAACAATGAGCAGTTCTTC. Translation: CASSPRWAGGKNNEQFF. The V call is TRBV4-1, the J call TRBJ2-1; 8 nucleotides match TRBD2. Per germline, CDR1 MGHRA and CDR2 YSYEKL. After removal of 4 bases from V and 5 bases from J, the junction contained 13 bases not matched to a gene. The length of the CDR3 is 17 residues.

This chain joins TRBV27 and TRBJ1-5; D is possibly TRBD1 (6 bases). The CDR3 extends over 14 amino acids. V dropped 5 bases and J dropped 6 bases, with 14 bases sitting between them. Germline V gene lookup returns CDR1 MNHEY and CDR2 SMNVEV (reference sequence). CDR3 bases: TGTGCCAGCAGTACCGAACAGGGAAGTCAGCCCCAGCATTTT. It encodes CASSTEQGSQPQHF.

The chain has TRBV19 and TRBJ2-7; TRBD2 matches 8 bases. CDR1 and CDR2 from the germline V gene are LNHDA and SQIVND (reference sequence). With V trimmed by 4 bases and J by 0 bases, 5 bases remained unmatched. The CDR3 is 15 amino acids. The CDR3 reads CASSSVAGSSYEQYF. CDR3 nucleotide sequence: TGTGCCAGTAGTAGTGTAGCGGGGTCCTCCTACGAGCAGTACTTC.

The chain carries TRBV7-6 and TRBJ2-3; 7 bases are a match to TRBD2. Trimming removed 5 bases from V and 2 bases from J; junction bases left unmatched: 7. Germline CDR1 and CDR2: SGHVS and FNYEAQ. This CDR3 contains 15 residues. The CDR3 loop reads CASSPERDYTDTQYF. In DNA, the CDR3 is TGTGCCAGCAGCCCGGAGCGGGACTACACAGATACGCAGTATTTT.

This clone was observed a single time. The chain joins TRBV19 to TRBJ2-7; possibly TRBD1 for D (5 bases). CDR3 length: 16 residues. Looked up from germline, CDR1 is LNHDA and CDR2 is SQIVND (reference sequence). Trimming took 0 bases from V and 3 from J, leaving 15 bases between them. As DNA, the CDR3 is TGTGCCAGTAGTATAGATCATTCCCGGACATTCTACGAGCAGTACTTC. Translating gives CASSIDHSRTFYEQYF.

The chain employs TRBV6-1 and TRBJ1-1, with D possibly TRBD1 on 5 matching bases. Trimming removed 4 bases at V and 4 bases at J, with 13 bases between. Germline V gene data show CDR1 as MNHNS and CDR2 as SASEGT. The CDR3 sequence is 14 residues long. CDR3 DNA: TGTGCCAGCAGTGGACAAGCGGGGGGCACTGAAGCTTTCTTT. Protein product: CASSGQAGGTEAFF.

The chain employs TRBV18 and TRBJ2-7; D gene ambiguous. Trimming cost V 7 bases and J 2 bases, with 9 bases left between them. Germline loops: CDR1 KGHSH, CDR2 LQKENI. CDR3 length equals 12 residues. CDR3 region: CASLGSTYEQYF. The CDR3 DNA sequence: TGTGCCAGCTTGGGCAGTACCTACGAGCAGTACTTC.

The gene calls are TRBV6-6 and TRBJ1-5; D is undetermined. The CDR3 has 14 residues. Germline assignment: CDR1 MNHNY and CDR2 SVGAGI (reference sequence). Trimming took off 1 base at V and 2 bases at J, with 6 bases between the two ends. The CDR3 sequence: CASSYLTGNQPQHF. As DNA, the CDR3 is TGTGCCAGCAGTTACTTAACAGGCAATCAGCCCCAGCATTTT.

This clone was seen a single time. V and J are TRBV4-1 and TRBJ2-3, with 15 positions matching TRBD2. Germline V CDR1 and CDR2: MGHRA, YSYEKL. The ends lost 4 bases at V and 0 bases at J; junction bases unmatched: 8. This CDR3 is 19 amino acids long. The CDR3 is CASSPIGLAGGTSTDTQYF. The CDR3 DNA follows: TGCGCCAGCAGCCCCATCGGACTAGCGGGGGGGACCAGCACAGATACGCAGTATTTT.

The chain carries TRBV7-8 and TRBJ2-1; 10 positions agree with TRBD1. Germline V gene sequence: CDR1 SGHVS, CDR2 FQNEAQ. The V gene end was trimmed by 4 bases and the J gene end by 7 bases; junction bases not matched to a gene: 7. CDR3 length: 15 residues. CDR3 sequence: CASSYLGQGSNEQFF. In DNA form, the CDR3 reads TGTGCCAGCAGCTATCTGGGACAGGGGTCGAATGAGCAGTTCTTC.

The genes are TRBV10-1 and TRBJ2-7; possibly TRBD2 for D (6 bases). Germline V lookup: CDR1 WNHNN, CDR2 SYGVQD (reference sequence). The CDR3 runs to 16 residues. Trimming took 2 bases from V and 4 from J, leaving 18 bases between them. CDR3: CASSEDPLGRTYEQYF. The CDR3 region has the DNA TGCGCCAGCAGTGAGGACCCCCTCGGGAGAACTTACGAGCAGTACTTC.